This T cell receptor beta chain was profiled in a study of blood T cell repertoires in COVID-19. Sequencing was performed with immunoSEQ multiplex PCR; in TCRdb, only in-frame clones are kept and a portion is missing. The repertoire holds around 98,000 clones, roughly 80% seen once, with roughly 17% in the top ten. This CDR3 contains 16 residues. Germline CDR1 LNHDA, CDR2 SQIVND (reference sequence). Trimming cost V 10 bases and J 4 bases; bases outside gene matches: 13. The chain is built from TRBV19 and TRBJ1-5, with 10 bases fitting TRBD1. The receptor comes from a woman in her sixties or seventies with acute or convalescent COVID-19. Sequencing used peripheral blood. The CDR3 region is CATAGTGDVGNQPQHF. In nucleotides, the CDR3 is TGTGCCACCGCCGGGACAGGGGATGTAGGTAATCAGCCCCAGCATTTT.